One T cell receptor (beta chain) is described in this entry. What it binds is unknown. Sampled blood was obtained at baseline, cycle 4 day 1, and cycle 7 day 1. Sequencing was performed with immunoSEQ multiplex PCR; in TCRdb, only in-frame clones are kept and a portion is missing. Of 89,000 or so clones listed, around 88% were seen once; the top ten hold roughly 0.71%. The record originates from a study of OX40 agonist ivuxolimab in advanced cancers. Broader study findings: Mean expanded clone counts were higher in CD8+ than CD4+ T cells. Certain nonresponding patients likewise had low normalized T-cell clonal expansion.

This clonotype was obtained from an adult with an advanced solid tumor such as melanoma, head and neck, liver or kidney cancer. The sequencing here drew on CD4+ or CD8+ T cells sorted from blood, taken in a trial of the OX40 agonist ivuxolimab.

The CDR3 DNA is TGTGCCAGCAGCTCTAGCGGGAGAAACGAGCAGTACTTC. Amino acids: CASSSSGRNEQYF. The rearrangement links TRBV7-9 to TRBJ2-7, with 10 bases that match TRBD2. V lost 4 bases, J lost 5 bases, and 2 bases stayed unmatched. CDR1 is SEHNR, CDR2 FQNEAQ, per germline (reference sequence). CDR3 length: 13 residues.